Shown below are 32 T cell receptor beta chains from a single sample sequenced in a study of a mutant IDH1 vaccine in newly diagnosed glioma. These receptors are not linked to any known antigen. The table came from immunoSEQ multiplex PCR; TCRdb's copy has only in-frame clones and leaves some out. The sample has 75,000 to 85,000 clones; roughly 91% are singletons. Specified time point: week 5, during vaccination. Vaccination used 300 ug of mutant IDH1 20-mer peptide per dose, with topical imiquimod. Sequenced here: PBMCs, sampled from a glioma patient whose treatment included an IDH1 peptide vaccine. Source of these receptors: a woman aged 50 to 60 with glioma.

The CDR3 DNA follows: TGTGCCAGCACCACCGACGGGACGAACACTGAAGCTTTCTTT. Encoded protein: CASTTDGTNTEAFF. This chain uses TRBV9 with TRBJ1-1, with D perhaps TRBD1 (5 bases). The length of the CDR3 is 14 residues. The ends were cut back, 6 bases at V and 1 base at J, with 13 bases in the middle. Per germline, CDR1 SGDLS and CDR2 YYNGEE.

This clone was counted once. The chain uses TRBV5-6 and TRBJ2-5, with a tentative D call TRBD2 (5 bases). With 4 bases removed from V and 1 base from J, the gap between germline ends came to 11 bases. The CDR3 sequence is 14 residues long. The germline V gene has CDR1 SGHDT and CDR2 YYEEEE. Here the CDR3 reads CASSRSGTQETQYF. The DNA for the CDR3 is TGTGCCAGCAGCAGGAGCGGAACCCAAGAGACCCAGTACTTC.

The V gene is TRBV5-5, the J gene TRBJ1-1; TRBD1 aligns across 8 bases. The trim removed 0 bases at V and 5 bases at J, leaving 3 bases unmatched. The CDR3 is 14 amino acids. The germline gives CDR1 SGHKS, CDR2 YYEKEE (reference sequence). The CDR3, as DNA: TGTGCCAGCAGCTTGGGACAGGGGACGACTGAAGCTTTCTTT. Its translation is CASSLGQGTTEAFF. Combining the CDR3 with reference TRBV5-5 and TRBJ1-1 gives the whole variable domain DAGVTQSPTHLIKTRGQQVTLRCSPISGHKSVSWYQQVLGQGPQFIFQYYEKEERGRGNFPDRFSARQFPNYSSELNVNALLLGDSALYLCASSLGQGTTEAFFGQGTRLTVV.

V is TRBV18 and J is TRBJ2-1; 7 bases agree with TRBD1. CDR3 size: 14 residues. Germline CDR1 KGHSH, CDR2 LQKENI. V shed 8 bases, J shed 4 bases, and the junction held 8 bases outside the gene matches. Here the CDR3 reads CASARGRVYNEQFF. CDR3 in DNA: TGTGCCAGCGCAAGGGGGCGTGTGTACAATGAGCAGTTCTTC.

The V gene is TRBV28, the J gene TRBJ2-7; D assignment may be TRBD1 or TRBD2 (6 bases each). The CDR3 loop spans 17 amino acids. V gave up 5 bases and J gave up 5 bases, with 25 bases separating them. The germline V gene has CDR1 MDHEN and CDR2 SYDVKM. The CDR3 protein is CASSSPGDRRGTHEQYF. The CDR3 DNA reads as TGTGCCAGCAGTAGTCCGGGAGACAGGCGAGGCACCCACGAGCAGTACTTC.

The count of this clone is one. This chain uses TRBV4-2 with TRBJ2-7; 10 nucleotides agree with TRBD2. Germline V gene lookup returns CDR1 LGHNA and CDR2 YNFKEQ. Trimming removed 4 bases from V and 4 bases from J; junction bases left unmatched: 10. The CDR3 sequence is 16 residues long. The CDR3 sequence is CASSPGRVSGRYEQYF. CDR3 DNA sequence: TGTGCCAGCAGCCCTGGACGGGTTAGCGGGAGGTACGAGCAGTACTTC.

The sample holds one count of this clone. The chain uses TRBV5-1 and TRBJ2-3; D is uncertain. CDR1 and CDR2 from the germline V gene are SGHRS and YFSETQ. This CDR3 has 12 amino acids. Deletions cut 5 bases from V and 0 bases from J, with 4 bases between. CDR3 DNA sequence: TGCGCCAGCAGGGGCAGCACAGATACGCAGTATTTT. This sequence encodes CASRGSTDTQYF.

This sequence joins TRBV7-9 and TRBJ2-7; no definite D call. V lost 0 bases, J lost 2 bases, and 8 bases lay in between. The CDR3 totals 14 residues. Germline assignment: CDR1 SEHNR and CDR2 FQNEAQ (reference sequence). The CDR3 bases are TGTGCCAGCAGCTTAGCGGGCTCAACCTACGAGCAGTACTTC. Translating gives CASSLAGSTYEQYF.

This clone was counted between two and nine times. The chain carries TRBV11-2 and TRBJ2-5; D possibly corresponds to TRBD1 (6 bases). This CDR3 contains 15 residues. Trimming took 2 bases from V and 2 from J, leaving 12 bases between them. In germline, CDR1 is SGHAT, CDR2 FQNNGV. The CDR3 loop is CASSLQTGTQETQYF. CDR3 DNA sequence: TGTGCCAGCAGCTTACAAACAGGGACACAAGAGACCCAGTACTTC.

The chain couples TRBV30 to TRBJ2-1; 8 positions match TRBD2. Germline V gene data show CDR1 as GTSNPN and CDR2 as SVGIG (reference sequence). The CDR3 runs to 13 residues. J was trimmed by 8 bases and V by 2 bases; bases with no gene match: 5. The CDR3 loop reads CAWSSLAGHEQFF. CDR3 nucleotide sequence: TGTGCCTGGAGTAGCCTAGCGGGCCATGAGCAGTTCTTC.

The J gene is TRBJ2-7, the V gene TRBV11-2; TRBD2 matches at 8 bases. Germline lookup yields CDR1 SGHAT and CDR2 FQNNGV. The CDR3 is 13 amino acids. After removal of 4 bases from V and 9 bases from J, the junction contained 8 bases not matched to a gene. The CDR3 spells CASSSGGLPGQYF. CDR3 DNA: TGTGCCAGCAGCTCGGGGGGGCTCCCAGGGCAGTACTTC. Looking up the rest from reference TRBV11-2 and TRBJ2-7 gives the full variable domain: EAGVAQSPRYKIIEKRQSVAFWCNPISGHATLYWYQQILGQGPKLLIQFQNNGVVDDSQLPKDRFSAERLKGVDSTLKIQPAKLEDSAVYLCASSSGGLPGQYFGPGTRLTVT.

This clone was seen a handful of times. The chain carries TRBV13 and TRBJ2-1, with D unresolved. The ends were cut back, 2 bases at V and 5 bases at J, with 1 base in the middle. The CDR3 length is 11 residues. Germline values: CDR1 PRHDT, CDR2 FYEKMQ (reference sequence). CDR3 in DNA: TGTGCCAGCAGCTTAAACAATGAGCAGTTCTTC. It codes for CASSLNNEQFF.

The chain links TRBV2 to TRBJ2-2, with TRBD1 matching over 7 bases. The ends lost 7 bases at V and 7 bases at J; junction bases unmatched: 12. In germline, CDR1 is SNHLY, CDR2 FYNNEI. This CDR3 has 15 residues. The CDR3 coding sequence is TGTGCCAGCAATTCCGGCAGGGGGATTGTCGGGGAGCTGTTTTTT. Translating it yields CASNSGRGIVGELFF.

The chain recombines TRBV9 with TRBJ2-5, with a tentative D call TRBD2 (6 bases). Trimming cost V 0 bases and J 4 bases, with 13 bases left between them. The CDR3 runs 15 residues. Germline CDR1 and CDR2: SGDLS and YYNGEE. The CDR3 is CASSVGQGGGETQYF. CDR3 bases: TGTGCCAGCAGCGTAGGGCAGGGAGGAGGAGAGACCCAGTACTTC. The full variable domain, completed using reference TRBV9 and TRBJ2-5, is DSGVTQTPKHLITATGQRVTLRCSPRSGDLSVYWYQQSLDQGLQFLIQYYNGEERAKGNILERFSAQQFPDLHSELNLSSLELGDSALYFCASSVGQGGGETQYFGPGTRLLVL.

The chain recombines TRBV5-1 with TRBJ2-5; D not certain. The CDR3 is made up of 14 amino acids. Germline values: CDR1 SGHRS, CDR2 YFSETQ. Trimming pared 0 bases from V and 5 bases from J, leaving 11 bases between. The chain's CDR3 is CASSLAGIDETQYF. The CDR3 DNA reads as TGCGCCAGCAGCTTGGCCGGTATTGATGAGACCCAGTACTTC. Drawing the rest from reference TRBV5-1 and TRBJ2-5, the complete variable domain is KAGVTQTPRYLIKTRGQQVTLSCSPISGHRSVSWYQQTPGQGLQFLFEYFSETQRNKGNFPGRFSGRQFSNSRSEMNVSTLELGDSALYLCASSLAGIDETQYFGPGTRLLVL.

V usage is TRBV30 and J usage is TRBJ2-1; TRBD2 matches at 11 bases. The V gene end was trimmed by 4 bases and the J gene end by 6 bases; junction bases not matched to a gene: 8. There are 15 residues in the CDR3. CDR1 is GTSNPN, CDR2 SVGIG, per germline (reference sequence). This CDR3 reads CAWTPPSGRTNEQFF. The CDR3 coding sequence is TGTGCCTGGACCCCGCCTAGCGGGAGGACCAATGAGCAGTTCTTC.

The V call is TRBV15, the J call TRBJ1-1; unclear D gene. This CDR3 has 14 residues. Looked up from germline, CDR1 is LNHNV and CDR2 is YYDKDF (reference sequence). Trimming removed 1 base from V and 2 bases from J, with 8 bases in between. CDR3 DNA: TGTGCCACCAGCAGAGTAAGGACCAACACTGAAGCTTTCTTT. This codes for CATSRVRTNTEAFF.

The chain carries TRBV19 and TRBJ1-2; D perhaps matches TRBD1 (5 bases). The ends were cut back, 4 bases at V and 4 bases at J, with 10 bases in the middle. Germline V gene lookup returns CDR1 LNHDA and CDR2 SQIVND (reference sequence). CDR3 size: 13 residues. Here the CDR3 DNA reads TGTGCCAGTAGTACGACAGATATCTATGGCTACACCTTC. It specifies CASSTTDIYGYTF.

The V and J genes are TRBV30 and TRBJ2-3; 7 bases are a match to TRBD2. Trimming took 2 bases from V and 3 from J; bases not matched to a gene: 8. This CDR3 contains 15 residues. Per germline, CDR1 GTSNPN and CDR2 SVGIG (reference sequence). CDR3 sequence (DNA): TGTGCCTGGAGTTGGGGAGGGAGTTGGACAGATACGCAGTATTTT. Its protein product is CAWSWGGSWTDTQYF.

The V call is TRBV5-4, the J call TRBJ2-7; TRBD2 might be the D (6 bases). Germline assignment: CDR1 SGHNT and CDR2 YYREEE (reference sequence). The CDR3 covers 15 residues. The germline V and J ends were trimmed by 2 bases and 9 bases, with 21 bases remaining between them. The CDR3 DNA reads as TGTGCCAGCAGCTTAGTACGGGAGCGGCTCCAGGGGCAGTACTTC. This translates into CASSLVRERLQGQYF.

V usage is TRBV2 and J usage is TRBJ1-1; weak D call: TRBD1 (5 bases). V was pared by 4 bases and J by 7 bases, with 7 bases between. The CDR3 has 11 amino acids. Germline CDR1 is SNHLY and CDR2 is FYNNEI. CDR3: CASSVTGEAFF. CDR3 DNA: TGTGCCAGCAGTGTTACAGGTGAAGCTTTCTTT.

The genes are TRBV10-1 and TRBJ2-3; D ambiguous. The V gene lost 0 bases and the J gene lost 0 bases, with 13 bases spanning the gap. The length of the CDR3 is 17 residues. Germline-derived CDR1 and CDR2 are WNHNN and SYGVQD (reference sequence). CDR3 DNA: TGCGCCAGCAGTGAGTCTGGAACGCATTTAAGCACAGATACGCAGTATTTT. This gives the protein CASSESGTHLSTDTQYF.

This CDR3 reads CASSLQGASGANVLTF. Here the CDR3 DNA reads TGCGCCAGCAGCTTGCAGGGGGCATCTGGGGCCAACGTCCTGACTTTC. This chain joins TRBV5-1 and TRBJ2-6; TRBD1 agrees at 8 bases. V lost 1 base and J lost 1; bases outside the gene matches: 1. Germline CDR1 is SGHRS and CDR2 is YFSETQ. The CDR3 sequence is 16 residues long.

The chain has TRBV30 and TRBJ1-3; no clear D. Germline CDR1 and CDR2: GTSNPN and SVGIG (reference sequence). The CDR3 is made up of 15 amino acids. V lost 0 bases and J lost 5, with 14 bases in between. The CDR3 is CAWSVVGVQRNTIYF. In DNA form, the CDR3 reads TGTGCCTGGAGTGTGGTGGGCGTACAAAGAAACACCATATATTTT.

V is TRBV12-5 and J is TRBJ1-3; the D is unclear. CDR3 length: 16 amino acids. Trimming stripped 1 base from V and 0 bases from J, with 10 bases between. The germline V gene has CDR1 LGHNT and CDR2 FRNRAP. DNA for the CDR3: TGTGCTAGTGGTTTGGGGCTACAGAGCTCTGGAAACACCATATATTTT. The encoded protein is CASGLGLQSSGNTIYF.

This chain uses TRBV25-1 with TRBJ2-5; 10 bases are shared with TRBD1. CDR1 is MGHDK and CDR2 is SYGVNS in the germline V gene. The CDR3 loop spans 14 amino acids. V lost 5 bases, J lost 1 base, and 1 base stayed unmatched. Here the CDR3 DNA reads TGTGCCAGCAGTCGGACAGGGGGCCAAGAGACCCAGTACTTC. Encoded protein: CASSRTGGQETQYF.

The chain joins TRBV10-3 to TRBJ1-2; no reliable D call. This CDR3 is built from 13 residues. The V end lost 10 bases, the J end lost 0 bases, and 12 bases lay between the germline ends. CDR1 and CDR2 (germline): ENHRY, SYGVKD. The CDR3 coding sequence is TGTGCCACCTTAGAGTATGCTAACTATGGCTACACCTTC. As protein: CATLEYANYGYTF.

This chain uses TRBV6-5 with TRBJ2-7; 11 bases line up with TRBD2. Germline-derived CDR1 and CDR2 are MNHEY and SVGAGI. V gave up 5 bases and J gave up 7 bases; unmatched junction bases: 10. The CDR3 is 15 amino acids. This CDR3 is CASSQNSGRAREQYF. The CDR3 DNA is TGTGCCAGCAGTCAGAATAGCGGGAGGGCCAGGGAGCAGTACTTC.

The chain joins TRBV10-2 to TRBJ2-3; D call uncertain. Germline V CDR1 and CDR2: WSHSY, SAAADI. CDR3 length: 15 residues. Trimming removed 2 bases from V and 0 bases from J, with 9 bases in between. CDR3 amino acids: CASSEKLISTDTQYF. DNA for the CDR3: TGCGCCAGCAGTGAGAAGCTAATTAGCACAGATACGCAGTATTTT.

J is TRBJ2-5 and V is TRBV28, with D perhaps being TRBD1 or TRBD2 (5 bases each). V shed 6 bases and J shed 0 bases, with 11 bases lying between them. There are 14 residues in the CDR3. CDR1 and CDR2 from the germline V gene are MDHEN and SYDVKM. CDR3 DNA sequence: TGTGCCAGCAGAGACCCGGGACACCAAGAGACCCAGTACTTC. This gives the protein CASRDPGHQETQYF.

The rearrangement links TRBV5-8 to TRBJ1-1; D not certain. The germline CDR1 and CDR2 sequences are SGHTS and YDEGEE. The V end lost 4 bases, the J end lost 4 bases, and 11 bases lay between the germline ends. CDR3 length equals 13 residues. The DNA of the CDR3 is TGTGCCAGCAGCACAGTCCGGGCCACTGAAGCTTTCTTT. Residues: CASSTVRATEAFF.

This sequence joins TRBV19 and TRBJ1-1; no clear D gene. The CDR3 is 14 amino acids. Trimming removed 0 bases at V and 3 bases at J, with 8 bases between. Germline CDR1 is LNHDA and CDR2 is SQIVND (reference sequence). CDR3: CASSIDLTYTEAFF. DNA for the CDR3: TGTGCCAGTAGTATAGATTTGACATACACTGAAGCTTTCTTT.